The T cell receptor (beta chain) under discussion was sequenced for a study of T cell repertoires in cytomegalovirus infection. Using its own MiXCR run on the reads, TCRdb lists one record per CDR3 protein. The sample has about 76,000 distinct CDR3 sequences, less than 4.5% seen once. Whole-study findings and limits: In two of eight donors, the top clonotype was HLA-C-restricted CMV-specific.

This clonotype was observed many times. What it binds is unknown. Germline CDR1 is MNHEY and CDR2 is SVGAGI. CDR3 length: 16 residues. Trimming cost V 2 bases and J 4 bases; bases outside gene matches: 10. Sequencing used PBMCs. The source of this sequence is a human donor in good health (CMV status not recorded). Some clones in this sample may be carry-over from other donors' samples. V usage is TRBV6-5 and J usage is TRBJ2-7; 8 bases fit TRBD1. For the CDR3, the DNA is TGTGCCAGCAGTTACACGGGGGCCCAGGGGGCATACGAGCAGTACTTC. Amino acid sequence: CASSYTGAQGAYEQYF.